This T cell receptor beta chain was sequenced for a study of blood T cell repertoires in COVID-19. TCRdb keeps only in-frame clones here, not all; method: immunoSEQ multiplex PCR. The table shows approximately 480,000 clones, with roughly 89% occurring only once. The receptor comes from a man aged 18 to 30 with COVID-19, enrolled during active disease. Sequencing was carried out using peripheral blood.

The CDR3 spells CASSYRGRTGELFF. DNA of the CDR3: TGTGCCAGCAGTTACAGGGGGCGGACCGGGGAGCTGTTTTTT. The V call is TRBV6-5, the J call TRBJ2-2, with 7 nucleotides matching TRBD1. This CDR3 region has 14 residues. V shed 2 bases and J 5 bases; nucleotides not matched to a gene: 2. Germline lookup yields CDR1 MNHEY and CDR2 SVGAGI.